This T cell receptor beta chain was sequenced in a study of T cells in Graves' hyperthyroidism and ophthalmopathy. The V gene end was trimmed by 4 bases and the J gene end by 3 bases; junction bases not matched to a gene: 4. The CDR3 contains 15 residues. CDR1 and CDR2 from the germline V gene are SGHAT and FQNNGV. Amplification targeted TCR beta CDR3 regions from RNA transcripts. When the TCR CDR3 underwent first-round RT-PCR, the HTBI primer set was used. TCRdb used MiXCR to reprocess the multiplex PCR reads, holding one entry per CDR3 protein. The data show 150,000 to 200,000 distinct CDR3 sequences, 17% seen once.

The sequencing sample was made of blood. V is TRBV11-2 and J is TRBJ2-1; 9 positions agree with TRBD2. The sequence derives from a woman aged 50 to 60 with Graves' hyperthyroidism. CDR3 DNA: TGTGCCAGCAGCTCACTAGCGGGCCGCTACAATGAGCAGTTCTTC. This gives the protein CASSSLAGRYNEQFF. The full variable domain, completed using reference TRBV11-2 and TRBJ2-1, is EAGVAQSPRYKIIEKRQSVAFWCNPISGHATLYWYQQILGQGPKLLIQFQNNGVVDDSQLPKDRFSAERLKGVDSTLKIQPAKLEDSAVYLCASSSLAGRYNEQFFGPGTRLTVL.